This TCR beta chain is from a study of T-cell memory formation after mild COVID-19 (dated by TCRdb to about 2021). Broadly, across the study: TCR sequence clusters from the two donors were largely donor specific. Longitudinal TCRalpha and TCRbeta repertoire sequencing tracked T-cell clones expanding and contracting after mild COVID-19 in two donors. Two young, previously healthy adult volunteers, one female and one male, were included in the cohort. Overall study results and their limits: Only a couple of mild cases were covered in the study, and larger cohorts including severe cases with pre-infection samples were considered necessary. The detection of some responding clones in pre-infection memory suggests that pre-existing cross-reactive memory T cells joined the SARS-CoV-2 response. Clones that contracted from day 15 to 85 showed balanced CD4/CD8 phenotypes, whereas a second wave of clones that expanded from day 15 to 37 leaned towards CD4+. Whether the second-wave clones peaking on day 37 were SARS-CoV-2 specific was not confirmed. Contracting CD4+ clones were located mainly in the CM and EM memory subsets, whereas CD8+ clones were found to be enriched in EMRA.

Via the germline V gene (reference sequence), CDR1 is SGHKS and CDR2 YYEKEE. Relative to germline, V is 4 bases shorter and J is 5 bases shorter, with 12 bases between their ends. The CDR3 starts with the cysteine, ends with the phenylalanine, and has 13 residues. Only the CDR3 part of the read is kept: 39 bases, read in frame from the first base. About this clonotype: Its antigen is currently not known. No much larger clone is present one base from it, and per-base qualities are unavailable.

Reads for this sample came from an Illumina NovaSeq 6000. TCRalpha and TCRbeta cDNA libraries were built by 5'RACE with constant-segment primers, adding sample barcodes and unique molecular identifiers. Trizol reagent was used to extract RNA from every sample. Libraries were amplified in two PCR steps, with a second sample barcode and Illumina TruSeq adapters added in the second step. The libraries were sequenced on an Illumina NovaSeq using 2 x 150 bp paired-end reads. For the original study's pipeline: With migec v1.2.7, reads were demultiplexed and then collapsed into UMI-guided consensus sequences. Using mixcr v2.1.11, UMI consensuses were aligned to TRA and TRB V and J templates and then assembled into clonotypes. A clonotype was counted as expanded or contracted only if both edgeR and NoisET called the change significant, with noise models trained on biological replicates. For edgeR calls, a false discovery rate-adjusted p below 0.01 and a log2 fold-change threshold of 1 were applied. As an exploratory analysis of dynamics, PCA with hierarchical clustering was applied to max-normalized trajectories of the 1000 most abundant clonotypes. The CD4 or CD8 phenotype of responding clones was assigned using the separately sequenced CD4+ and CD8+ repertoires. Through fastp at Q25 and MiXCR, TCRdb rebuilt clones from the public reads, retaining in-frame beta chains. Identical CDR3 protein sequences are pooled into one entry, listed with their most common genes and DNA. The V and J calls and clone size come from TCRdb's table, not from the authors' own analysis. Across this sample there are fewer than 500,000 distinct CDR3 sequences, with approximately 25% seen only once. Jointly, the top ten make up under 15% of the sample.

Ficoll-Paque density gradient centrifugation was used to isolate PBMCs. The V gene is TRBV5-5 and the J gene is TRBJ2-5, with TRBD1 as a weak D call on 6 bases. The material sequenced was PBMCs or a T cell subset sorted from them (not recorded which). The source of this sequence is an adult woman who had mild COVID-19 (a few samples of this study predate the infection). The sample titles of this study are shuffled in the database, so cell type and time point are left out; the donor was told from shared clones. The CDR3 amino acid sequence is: CASSPITGETQYF. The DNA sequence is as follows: TGTGCCAGCAGCCCCATAACAGGGGAGACCCAGTACTTC. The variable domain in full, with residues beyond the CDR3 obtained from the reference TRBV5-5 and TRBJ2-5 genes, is DAGVTQSPTHLIKTRGQQVTLRCSPISGHKSVSWYQQVLGQGPQFIFQYYEKEERGRGNFPDRFSARQFPNYSSELNVNALLLGDSALYLCASSPITGETQYFGPGTRLLVL.